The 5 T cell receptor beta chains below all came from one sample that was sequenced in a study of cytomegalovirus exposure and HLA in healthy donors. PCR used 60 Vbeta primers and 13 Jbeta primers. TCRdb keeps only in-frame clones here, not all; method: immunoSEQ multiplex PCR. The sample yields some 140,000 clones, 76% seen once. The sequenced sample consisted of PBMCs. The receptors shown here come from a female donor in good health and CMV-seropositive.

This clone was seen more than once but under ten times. CDR3 in amino acids: CASSSFGAFF. Written as DNA, the CDR3 is TGTGCCAGCAGTAGTTTCGGTGCTTTCTTT. The genes are TRBV27 and TRBJ1-1; D uncertain. The CDR3 is 10 residues long. The V gene's germline CDR1 is MNHEY and CDR2 SMNVEV (reference sequence). V was trimmed by 5 bases and J by 11 bases, leaving 9 bases between them.

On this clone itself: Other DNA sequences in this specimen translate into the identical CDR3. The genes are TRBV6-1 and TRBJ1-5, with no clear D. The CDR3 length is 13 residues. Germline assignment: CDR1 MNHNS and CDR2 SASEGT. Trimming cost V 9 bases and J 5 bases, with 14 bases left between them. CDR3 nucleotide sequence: TGTGCCAGTACCGAGACCGGGGATCAGCCCCAGCATTTT. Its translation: CASTETGDQPQHF.

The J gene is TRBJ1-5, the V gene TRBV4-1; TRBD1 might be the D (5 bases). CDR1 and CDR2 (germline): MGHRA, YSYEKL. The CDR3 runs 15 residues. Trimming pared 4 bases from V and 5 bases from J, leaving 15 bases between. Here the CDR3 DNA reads TGCGCCAGCAGCCCGGGTCAGGGAGGGGATCAGCCCCAGCATTTT. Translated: CASSPGQGGDQPQHF.

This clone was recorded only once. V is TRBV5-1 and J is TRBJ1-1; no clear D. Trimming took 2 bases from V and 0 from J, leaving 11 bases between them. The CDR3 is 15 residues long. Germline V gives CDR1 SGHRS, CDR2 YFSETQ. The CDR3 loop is CASSFSVNMNTEAFF. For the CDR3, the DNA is TGCGCCAGCAGCTTTTCAGTGAATATGAACACTGAAGCTTTCTTT.

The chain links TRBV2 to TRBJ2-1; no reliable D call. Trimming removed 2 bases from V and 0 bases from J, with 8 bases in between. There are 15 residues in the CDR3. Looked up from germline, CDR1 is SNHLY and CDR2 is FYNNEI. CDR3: CASSESSSSYNEQFF. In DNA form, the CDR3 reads TGTGCCAGCAGTGAATCGTCTAGCTCCTACAATGAGCAGTTCTTC. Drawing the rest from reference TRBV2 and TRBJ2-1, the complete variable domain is EPEVTQTPSHQVTQMGQEVILRCVPISNHLYFYWYRQILGQKVEFLVSFYNNEISEKSEIFDDQFSVERPDGSNFTLKIRSTKLEDSAMYFCASSESSSSYNEQFFGPGTRLTVL.